The 13 T cell receptor beta chains given below trace back to one sample, sequenced in a study of PD-L1 blockade in urothelial cancer. TCRdb keeps only in-frame clones here, not all; method: immunoSEQ multiplex PCR. Seen here are tens of thousands of clones, about four fifths observed once, and the top ten hold 5.7%. The time point: pretreatment peripheral blood. The source was PBMCs, collected around atezolizumab (anti-PD-L1) treatment. The receptors come from a man between 70 and 80 years old with urothelial cancer.

The CDR3 region is CASSQYRDWSYEQYF. DNA for the CDR3: TGCGCCAGCAGCCAATACCGGGACTGGTCCTACGAGCAGTACTTC. The rearrangement uses TRBV4-3 and TRBJ2-7; TRBD2 might be the D (6 bases). CDR3 size: 15 residues. V lost 2 bases, J lost 1 base, and 12 bases lay in between. CDR1 LGHNA and CDR2 YSLEER come from the germline V gene.

This rearrangement joins TRBV30 to TRBJ2-1; 9 bases map to TRBD1. This CDR3 has 14 amino acids. V lost 3 bases to trimming and J lost 7 bases; unmatched junction nucleotides: 7. Germline-derived CDR1 and CDR2 are GTSNPN and SVGIG (reference sequence). The CDR3 protein is CAWSRDREVNEQFF. CDR3 coding DNA: TGTGCCTGGAGCCGGGACAGGGAGGTTAATGAGCAGTTCTTC.

The chain links TRBV9 to TRBJ1-2; D is unclear. V gave up 3 bases and J gave up 3 bases, with 15 bases separating them. CDR1 is SGDLS and CDR2 is YYNGEE in the germline V gene. This CDR3 has 15 residues. CDR3 in amino acids: CASSGGVTLHYGYTF. In nucleotides, the CDR3 is TGTGCCAGCAGCGGGGGAGTCACCCTACACTATGGCTACACCTTC.

This clone occurred a few times. The J gene is TRBJ2-4, the V gene TRBV2, with 7 bases aligning to TRBD1. CDR1 is SNHLY and CDR2 is FYNNEI in the germline V gene. The CDR3 has 12 amino acids. J gave up 6 bases and V 5 bases, and 1 base lay outside the gene matches. CDR3 protein: CASSTGANIQYF. DNA for the CDR3: TGTGCCAGCAGTACAGGGGCAAACATTCAGTACTTC.

V is TRBV7-2 and J is TRBJ2-7, with D possibly being TRBD1 or TRBD2 (5 bases each). CDR3 length: 14 amino acids. The germline gives CDR1 SGHTA, CDR2 FQGNSA. The V and J ends lost 5 bases and 6 bases respectively, with 17 bases between them. The CDR3 coding sequence is TGTGCCAGCAGCCTAGGGACCCTTAGGGGCGAGCAGTACTTC. Translating gives CASSLGTLRGEQYF.

The chain is built from TRBV29-1 and TRBJ2-1, with 11 positions matching TRBD1. The germline CDR1 and CDR2 sequences are SQVTM and ANQGSEA. This CDR3 contains 15 residues. J lost 6 bases, V lost 6 bases, and 10 bases had no gene match. The CDR3 region has the DNA TGCAGCGTGGGGACCGGGACAGGGGGGGTCAATGAGCAGTTCTTC. Its translation: CSVGTGTGGVNEQFF.

V and J are TRBV7-9 and TRBJ2-5; D may be TRBD1 (6 bases). Trimming took 5 bases from V and 2 from J, leaving 15 bases between them. This CDR3 has 15 residues. CDR1 is SEHNR, CDR2 FQNEAQ, per germline (reference sequence). Here the CDR3 reads CASSRLTGIQETQYF. The DNA of the CDR3 is TGTGCCAGCAGCCGCCTTACAGGGATTCAAGAGACCCAGTACTTC.

This clone has only one observation. The chain carries TRBV11-2 and TRBJ2-5; 8 bases are shared with TRBD1. The CDR3 sequence is 14 residues long. With 4 bases clipped from V and 2 bases from J, the junction kept 3 bases outside the gene matches. Germline CDR1 and CDR2: SGHAT and FQNNGV. This CDR3 is CASSYGTGQETQYF. DNA of the CDR3: TGTGCCAGCAGCTACGGGACAGGACAAGAGACCCAGTACTTC.

Turning to this clone: Other DNA variants within this sample encode the same CDR3. This chain links TRBV5-4 with TRBJ2-2, with TRBD1 as a possible D gene (6 bases). This CDR3 spans 15 amino acids. The V end lost 4 bases, the J end lost 1 base, and 11 bases lay between the germline ends. Germline V gene lookup returns CDR1 SGHNT and CDR2 YYREEE (reference sequence). The CDR3 loop reads CASSPDSLNTGELFF. CDR3 coding DNA: TGTGCCAGCAGCCCGGACAGTCTGAACACCGGGGAGCTGTTTTTT.

The chain uses TRBV19 and TRBJ2-7, with TRBD1 matching over 10 bases. In germline, CDR1 is LNHDA, CDR2 SQIVND (reference sequence). Germline trimming cut 5 bases from V and 6 bases from J; bases unmatched to any gene: 10. This CDR3 comprises 15 residues. CDR3 loop: CASSPRATGGGEQYF. The CDR3 DNA is TGTGCCAGTAGTCCCCGGGCGACAGGGGGCGGCGAGCAGTACTTC.

V usage is TRBV6-1 and J usage is TRBJ1-2; the match to TRBD1 covers 8 bases. The germline gives CDR1 MNHNS, CDR2 SASEGT. The CDR3 has 14 residues. The J segment lost 4 bases and the V segment lost 6 bases, leaving 7 bases of the junction unmatched. The CDR3 region is CASRTTGGGYGYTF. CDR3 nucleotides: TGTGCCAGCAGAACCACAGGGGGAGGCTATGGCTACACCTTC.

The rearrangement joins TRBV5-4 to TRBJ2-1; 9 positions match TRBD2. CDR3 length: 16 amino acids. V was clipped by 4 bases and J by 7 bases; unmatched bases: 12. CDR1 SGHNT and CDR2 YYREEE come from the germline V gene (reference sequence). The CDR3: CASSIGGLAEENEQFF. Written as DNA, the CDR3 is TGTGCCAGCAGCATAGGGGGACTAGCTGAAGAGAATGAGCAGTTCTTC.

The chain is built from TRBV25-1 and TRBJ1-2; 7 nucleotides line up with TRBD1. Trimming at V came to 5 bases and at J to 8 bases, leaving 8 bases not matched to a gene. In germline, CDR1 is MGHDK, CDR2 SYGVNS. The CDR3 loop spans 13 amino acids. The CDR3: CASSQTTGKGYTF. DNA of the CDR3: TGTGCCAGCAGTCAAACGACAGGGAAGGGCTACACCTTC.